This TCR beta chain is from a study of blood T cell repertoires in COVID-19. Across the study: Spain, Italy and the United States supplied samples that represented acute and convalescent COVID-19. Sources were T cells, B-cell-depleted T cells, or PBMCs; the material itself was cDNA or gDNA.

This clone turned up a few times. V was trimmed by 0 bases and J by 0 bases, leaving 15 bases between them. The CDR3 consists of 18 residues. Germline-derived CDR1 and CDR2 are LGHNA and YNFKEQ. Generated by immunoSEQ multiplex PCR, the TCRdb table keeps only in-frame clones and is missing some. The data hold over 250,000 clones, with 65% to 90% observed a single time. The chain employs TRBV4-2 and TRBJ1-3; D remains unclear. The sample consisted of peripheral blood. The clonotype originates from a human donor in a cohort sampled during active COVID-19. The CDR3 spells CASSQEFLDAGSGNTIYF. The CDR3 DNA sequence: TGTGCCAGCAGCCAAGAATTTTTGGACGCGGGCTCTGGAAACACCATATATTTT.